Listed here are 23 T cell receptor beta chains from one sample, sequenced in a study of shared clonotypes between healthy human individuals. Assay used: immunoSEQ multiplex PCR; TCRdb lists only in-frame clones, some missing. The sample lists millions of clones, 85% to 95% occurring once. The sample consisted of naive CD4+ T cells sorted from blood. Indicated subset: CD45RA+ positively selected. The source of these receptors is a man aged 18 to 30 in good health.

CDR3 nucleotides: TGTGCCAGCAGTGAAGAAGGGGGGATCTACGAGCAGTACTTC. It translates to CASSEEGGIYEQYF. The chain links TRBV6-1 to TRBJ2-7; D is perhaps TRBD1 or TRBD2 (6 bases each). The germline gives CDR1 MNHNS, CDR2 SASEGT. The CDR3 runs to 14 residues. V lost 1 base and J 3 bases, leaving 10 bases between the germline ends.

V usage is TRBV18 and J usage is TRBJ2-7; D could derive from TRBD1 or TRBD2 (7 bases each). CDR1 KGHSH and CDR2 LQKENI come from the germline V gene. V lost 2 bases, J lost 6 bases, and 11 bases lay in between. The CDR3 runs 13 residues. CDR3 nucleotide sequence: TGTGCCAGCTCACCAAGGGAGGGGGCCGAGCAGTACTTC. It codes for CASSPREGAEQYF.

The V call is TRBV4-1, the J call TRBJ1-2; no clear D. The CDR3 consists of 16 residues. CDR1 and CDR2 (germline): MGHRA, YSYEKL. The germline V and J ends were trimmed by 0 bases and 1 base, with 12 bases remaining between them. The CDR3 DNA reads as TGCGCCAGCAGCCAAGAGAGGGCGGGCTTTAACTATGGCTACACCTTC. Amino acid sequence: CASSQERAGFNYGYTF.

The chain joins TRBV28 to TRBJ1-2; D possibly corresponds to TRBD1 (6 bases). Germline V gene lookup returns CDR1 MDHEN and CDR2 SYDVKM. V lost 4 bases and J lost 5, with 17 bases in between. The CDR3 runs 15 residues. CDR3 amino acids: CASSSTGGGLYGYTF. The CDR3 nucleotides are TGTGCCAGCAGTTCTACCGGGGGGGGCCTTTATGGCTACACCTTC.

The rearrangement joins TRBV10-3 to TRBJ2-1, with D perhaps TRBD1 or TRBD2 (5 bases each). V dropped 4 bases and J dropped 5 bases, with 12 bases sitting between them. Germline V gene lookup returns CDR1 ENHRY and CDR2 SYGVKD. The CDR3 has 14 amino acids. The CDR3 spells CAISAGTLNNEQFF. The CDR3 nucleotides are TGTGCCATCAGTGCCGGGACCCTCAACAATGAGCAGTTCTTC.

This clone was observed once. CDR3 DNA: TGCGCCAGCAGCTCGTCGGATGGTGGAAACACCATATATTTT. Translating it yields CASSSSDGGNTIYF. The rearrangement joins TRBV5-1 to TRBJ1-3; D remains unclear. CDR3 size: 14 residues. Deletions cut 3 bases from V and 3 bases from J, with 10 bases between. In germline, CDR1 is SGHRS, CDR2 YFSETQ.

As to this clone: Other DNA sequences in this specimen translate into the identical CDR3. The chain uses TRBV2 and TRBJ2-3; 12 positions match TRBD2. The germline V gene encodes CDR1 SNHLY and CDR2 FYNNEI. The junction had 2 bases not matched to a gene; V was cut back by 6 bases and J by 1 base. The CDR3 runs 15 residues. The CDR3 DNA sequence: TGTGCCAGCAGGAGACTAGCGGGGGGCACAGATACGCAGTATTTT. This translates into CASRRLAGGTDTQYF.

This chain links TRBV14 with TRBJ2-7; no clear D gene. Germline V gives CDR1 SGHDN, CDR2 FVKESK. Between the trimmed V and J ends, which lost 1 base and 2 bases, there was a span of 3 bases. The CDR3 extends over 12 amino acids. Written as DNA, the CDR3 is TGTGCCAGCAGCCAAGCCACCTACGAGCAGTACTTC. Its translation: CASSQATYEQYF.

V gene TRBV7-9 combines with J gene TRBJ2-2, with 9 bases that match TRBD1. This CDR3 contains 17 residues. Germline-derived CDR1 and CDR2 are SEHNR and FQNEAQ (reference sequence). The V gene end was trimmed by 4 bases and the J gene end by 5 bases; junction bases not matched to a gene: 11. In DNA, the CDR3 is TGTGCCAGCAGCTCTAGTCCGGGACAGGGTTGGACCGGGGAGCTGTTTTTT. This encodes CASSSSPGQGWTGELFF.

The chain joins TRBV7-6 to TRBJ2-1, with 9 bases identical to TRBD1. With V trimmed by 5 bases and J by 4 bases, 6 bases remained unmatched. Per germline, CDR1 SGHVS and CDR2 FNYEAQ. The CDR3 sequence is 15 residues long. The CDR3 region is CASSGGTGTYNEQFF. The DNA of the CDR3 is TGTGCCAGCAGCGGGGGGACAGGGACTTACAATGAGCAGTTCTTC.

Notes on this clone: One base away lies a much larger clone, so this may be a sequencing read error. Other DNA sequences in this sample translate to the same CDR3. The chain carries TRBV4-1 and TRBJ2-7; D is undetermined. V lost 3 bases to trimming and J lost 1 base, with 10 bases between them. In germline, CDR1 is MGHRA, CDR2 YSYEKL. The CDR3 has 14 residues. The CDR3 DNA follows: TGCGCCAGCAGCCACATAACACATTCCTACGAGCAGTACTTC. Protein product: CASSHITHSYEQYF.

The CDR3 region has the DNA TGTGCCAGCACTTCCCAGGGGGGTGGCGAAAAACTGTTTTTT. Its translation: CASTSQGGGEKLFF. The V call is TRBV6-1, the J call TRBJ1-4; 7 bases map to TRBD1. Germline assignment: CDR1 MNHNS and CDR2 SASEGT. V dropped 7 bases and J dropped 8; count of bases not matched to a gene: 10. CDR3 length: 14 amino acids.

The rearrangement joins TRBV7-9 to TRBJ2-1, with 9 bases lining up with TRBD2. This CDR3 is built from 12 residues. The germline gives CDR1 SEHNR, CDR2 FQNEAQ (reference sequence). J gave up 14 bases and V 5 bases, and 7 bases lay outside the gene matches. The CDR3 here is CASSPLAGVKFF. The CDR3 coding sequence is TGTGCCAGCAGCCCATTAGCGGGGGTCAAGTTCTTC.

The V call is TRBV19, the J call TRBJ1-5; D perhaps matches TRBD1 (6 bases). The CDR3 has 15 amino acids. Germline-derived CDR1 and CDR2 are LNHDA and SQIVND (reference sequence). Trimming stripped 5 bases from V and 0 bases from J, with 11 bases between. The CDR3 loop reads CASSSAGDSNQPQHF. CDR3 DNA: TGTGCCAGTAGTTCTGCAGGGGATAGCAATCAGCCCCAGCATTTT.

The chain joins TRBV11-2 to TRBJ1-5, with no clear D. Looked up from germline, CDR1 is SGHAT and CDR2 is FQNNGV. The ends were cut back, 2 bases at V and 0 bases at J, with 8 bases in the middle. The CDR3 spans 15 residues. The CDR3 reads CASSLTPDSNQPQHF. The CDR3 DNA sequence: TGTGCCAGCAGCTTAACGCCGGATAGCAATCAGCCCCAGCATTTT.

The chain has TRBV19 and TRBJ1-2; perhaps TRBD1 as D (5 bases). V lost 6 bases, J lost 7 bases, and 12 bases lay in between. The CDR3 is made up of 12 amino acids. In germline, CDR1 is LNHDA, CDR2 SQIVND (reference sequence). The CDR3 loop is CASRKDTRGYTF. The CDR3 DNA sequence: TGTGCCAGTAGAAAGGACACCCGTGGCTACACCTTC.

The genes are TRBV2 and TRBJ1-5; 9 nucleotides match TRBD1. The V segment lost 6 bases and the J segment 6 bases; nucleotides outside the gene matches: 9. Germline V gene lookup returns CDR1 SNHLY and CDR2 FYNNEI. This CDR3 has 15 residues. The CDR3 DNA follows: TGTGCCAGCAGCCCTGGGACAGGGAAAGGTCAGCCCCAGCATTTT. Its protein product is CASSPGTGKGQPQHF.

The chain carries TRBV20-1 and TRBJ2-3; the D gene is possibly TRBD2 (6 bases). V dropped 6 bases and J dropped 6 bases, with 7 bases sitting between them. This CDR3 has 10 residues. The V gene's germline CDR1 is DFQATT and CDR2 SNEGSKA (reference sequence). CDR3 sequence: CSAEGDTQYF. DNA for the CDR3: TGCAGTGCGGAGGGGGATACGCAGTATTTT.

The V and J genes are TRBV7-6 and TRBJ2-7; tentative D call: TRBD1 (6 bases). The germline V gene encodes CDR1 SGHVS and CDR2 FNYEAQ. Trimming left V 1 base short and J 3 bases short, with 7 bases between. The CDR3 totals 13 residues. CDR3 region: CASSLVTGYEQYF. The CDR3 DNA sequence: TGTGCCAGCAGCTTAGTGACAGGCTACGAGCAGTACTTC.

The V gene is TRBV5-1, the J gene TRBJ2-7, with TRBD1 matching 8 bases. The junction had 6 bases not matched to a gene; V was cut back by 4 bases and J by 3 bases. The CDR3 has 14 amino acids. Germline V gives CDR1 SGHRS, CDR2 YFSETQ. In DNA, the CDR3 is TGCGCCAGCAGCCCGGGACAGGTCCACTACGAGCAGTACTTC. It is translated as CASSPGQVHYEQYF.

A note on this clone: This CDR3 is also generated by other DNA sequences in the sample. DNA for the CDR3: TGTGCCAGCTCACCCGGGACAAATCAGCCCCAGCATTTT. It translates to CASSPGTNQPQHF. This chain uses TRBV18 with TRBJ1-5; tentative D call: TRBD1 (6 bases). Trimming took off 3 bases at V and 4 bases at J, with 7 bases between the two ends. Germline CDR1 KGHSH, CDR2 LQKENI. The CDR3 runs 13 residues.

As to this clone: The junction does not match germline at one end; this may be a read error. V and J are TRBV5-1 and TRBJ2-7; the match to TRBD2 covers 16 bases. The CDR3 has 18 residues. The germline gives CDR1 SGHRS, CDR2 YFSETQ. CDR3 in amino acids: CARSSGLAGGPLLGEQYF. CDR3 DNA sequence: TGCGCCCGCAGCTCGGGACTAGCGGGGGGGCCCCTCCTAGGCGAGCAGTACTTC. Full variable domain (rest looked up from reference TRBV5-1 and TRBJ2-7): KAGVTQTPRYLIKTRGQQVTLSCSPISGHRSVSWYQQTPGQGLQFLFEYFSETQRNKGNFPGRFSGRQFSNSRSEMNVSTLELGDSALYLCARSSGLAGGPLLGEQYFGPGTRLTVT.

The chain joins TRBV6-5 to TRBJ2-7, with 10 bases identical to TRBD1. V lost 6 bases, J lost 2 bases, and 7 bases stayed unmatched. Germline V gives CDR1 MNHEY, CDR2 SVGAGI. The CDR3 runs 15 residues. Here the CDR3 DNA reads TGTGCCAGCAGGTATTCCGGGACAGGGGCCTACGAGCAGTACTTC. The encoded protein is CASRYSGTGAYEQYF.